This T cell receptor (beta chain) was obtained from a study of blood T cell repertoires in COVID-19. The wider study: COVID-19 samples, acute and convalescent, were from the United States, Italy and Spain. In each case, the material was cDNA or gDNA derived from T cells, B-cell-depleted T cells, or PBMCs.

Under the authors' procedure: The authors estimated nucleated cell counts from reference gene primer amplification. Data came from immunoSEQ multiplex PCR; TCRdb stores just in-frame clones and leaves some out. The V and J calls and clone size were taken over from that table, and D and trimming were inferred from the DNA. This sample has around 50,000 clones, with around nine tenths found just once. The sequencing sample was made of peripheral blood. This TCR was sampled from a man between 65 and 80 years old with active COVID-19.

The CDR3 region is CASSFWPDTQYF. CDR3 bases: TGTGCCAGCAGTTTCTGGCCAGATACGCAGTATTTT. V and J are TRBV12-3 or TRBV12-4 and TRBJ2-3; D unclear. Trimming left V 3 bases short and J 4 bases short, with 5 bases between. This CDR3 spans 12 amino acids.